This T cell receptor beta chain was retrieved from a study of cytomegalovirus exposure and HLA in healthy donors. Study summary: Of the donors genotyped, 300 to 500 in all, around 77% fell in the Caucasian-associated ancestry cluster. Study outcomes and limitations: The sole available immune exposure information was CMV serostatus. Later analysis showed TCR association rates varying by HLA locus, highest for DRB1 and lowest for HLA-C.

A multiplex PCR was run with 60 Vbeta primers and 13 Jbeta primers. Only in-frame clones appear in the TCRdb table, and some are missing; sequencing was by immunoSEQ multiplex PCR. The data show 180,000 or so clones, under 85% seen once. To note about this clone: Its antigen is undetermined.

This sequence was found in a male donor in good health and CMV-seronegative. Sequences were obtained from PBMCs.

DNA for the CDR3: TGTGCCAGCAGCGTAGAACCAGGTGTACTTAACTATGGCTACACCTTC. Protein product: CASSVEPGVLNYGYTF. V gene TRBV9 combines with J gene TRBJ1-2, with no clear D. Looked up from germline, CDR1 is SGDLS and CDR2 is YYNGEE. Trimming cost V 0 bases and J 1 base, with 13 bases left between them. The CDR3 is made up of 16 amino acids.